The rows below give T cell receptor beta chains drawn from one sample of a study of blood T cell repertoires in COVID-19. Sequenced by immunoSEQ multiplex PCR; TCRdb stores in-frame clones only, minus some. In the table there are about half a million clones, 88% of which are singletons. The specimen sequenced was PBMCs or T cells enriched from blood (not recorded which). The receptors here all came from a woman aged 60-75 years who had recovered from COVID-19. Each CDR3 is given with its conserved first and last residue. The order of the fields is clone size, D gene, J gene, CDR3 length, V gene, CDR3 protein, CDR3 DNA. A D gene is named only where the DNA matches it firmly. Size values are once, few and many counts, or a class for expanded clones, and some rows have none.

abundance: .; d_gene: TRBD1; j_gene: TRBJ1-1; len: 15; v_gene: TRBV14; CDR3aa: CASSQLTGGLTEAFF; CDR3nt: TGTGCCAGCAGCCAACTAACAGGGGGACTCACTGAAGCTTTCTTT
abundance: .; d_gene: TRBD1; j_gene: TRBJ1-5; len: 15; v_gene: TRBV6-1; CDR3aa: CASSDGQGSNQPQHF; CDR3nt: TGTGCCAGCAGTGATGGACAGGGGAGCAATCAGCCCCAGCATTTT
abundance: .; d_gene: TRBD1; j_gene: TRBJ2-5; len: 16; v_gene: TRBV6-5; CDR3aa: CASSYLPGQGKETQYF; CDR3nt: TGTGCCAGCAGTTACTTACCGGGACAGGGGAAAGAGACCCAGTACTTC
abundance: .; d_gene: TRBD1; j_gene: TRBJ2-5; len: 16; v_gene: TRBV11-3; CDR3aa: CASSSSWDRGRETQYF; CDR3nt: TGTGCCAGCAGCTCCTCTTGGGACAGGGGACGGGAGACCCAGTACTTC
abundance: once; d_gene: .; j_gene: TRBJ2-7; len: 12; v_gene: TRBV29-1; CDR3aa: CSVERQGREQYF; CDR3nt: TGCAGCGTTGAACGTCAGGGTAGAGAGCAGTACTTC
abundance: .; d_gene: .; j_gene: TRBJ2-3; len: 15; v_gene: TRBV11-3; CDR3aa: CAPGWNHLDTDTQYF; CDR3nt: TGTGCCCCGGGTTGGAACCATTTAGACACAGATACGCAGTATTTT
abundance: .; d_gene: TRBD2; j_gene: TRBJ2-1; len: 17; v_gene: TRBV11-2; CDR3aa: CASTLGYIGGSDNEQFF; CDR3nt: TGTGCCAGCACCTTGGGGTATATCGGGGGGTCGGACAATGAGCAGTTCTTC
abundance: once; d_gene: .; j_gene: TRBJ1-1; len: 14; v_gene: TRBV27; CDR3aa: CASSLGGAYTEAFF; CDR3nt: TGTGCCAGCAGTTTAGGTGGGGCGTACACTGAAGCTTTCTTT
abundance: .; d_gene: .; j_gene: TRBJ1-3; len: 15; v_gene: TRBV7-2; CDR3aa: CASSLARGGRNTIYF; CDR3nt: TGTGCCAGCAGCTTAGCGCGCGGAGGGCGGAACACCATATATTTT
abundance: .; d_gene: .; j_gene: TRBJ1-6; len: 15; v_gene: TRBV6-1; CDR3aa: CASSDWTAYNSPLHF; CDR3nt: TGTGCCAGCAGTGATTGGACAGCCTATAATTCACCCCTCCACTTT
abundance: .; d_gene: TRBD1; j_gene: TRBJ1-1; len: 16; v_gene: TRBV10-2; CDR3aa: CASSEFDRGLNTEAFF; CDR3nt: TGCGCCAGCAGTGAGTTCGACAGGGGGCTTAACACTGAAGCTTTCTTT
abundance: .; d_gene: .; j_gene: TRBJ1-3; len: 13; v_gene: TRBV29-1; CDR3aa: CSVRYAAGNTIYF; CDR3nt: TGCAGCGTTCGGTATGCGGCTGGAAACACCATATATTTT
abundance: .; d_gene: .; j_gene: TRBJ2-1; len: 13; v_gene: TRBV3-1/TRBV3-2; CDR3aa: CASSQDSQGEQFF; CDR3nt: TGTGCCAGCAGCCAAGACTCCCAGGGTGAGCAGTTCTTC
abundance: .; d_gene: .; j_gene: TRBJ1-1; len: 13; v_gene: TRBV9; CDR3aa: CASSVVGEGGAFF; CDR3nt: TGTGCCAGCAGCGTAGTAGGGGAAGGGGGAGCTTTCTTT
abundance: .; d_gene: .; j_gene: TRBJ2-1; len: 15; v_gene: TRBV5-1; CDR3aa: CASSGGTGTYNEQFF; CDR3nt: TGCGCCAGCAGCGGCGGGACGGGAACCTACAATGAGCAGTTCTTC
abundance: .; d_gene: .; j_gene: TRBJ1-5; len: 13; v_gene: TRBV29-1; CDR3aa: CSVADSSNQPQHF; CDR3nt: TGCAGCGTTGCGGACAGTAGCAATCAGCCCCAGCATTTT
abundance: .; d_gene: TRBD2; j_gene: TRBJ2-1; len: 15; v_gene: TRBV7-6; CDR3aa: CASSSTSGRYNEQFF; CDR3nt: TGTGCCAGCAGCTCCACTAGCGGGCGGTACAATGAGCAGTTCTTC
abundance: .; d_gene: TRBD2; j_gene: TRBJ2-7; len: 14; v_gene: TRBV2; CDR3aa: CASKVAGGIYEQYF; CDR3nt: TGTGCCAGCAAGGTAGCGGGGGGAATCTACGAGCAGTACTTC
abundance: .; d_gene: TRBD1; j_gene: TRBJ1-2; len: 15; v_gene: TRBV7-9; CDR3aa: CASTPQGTGDYGYTF; CDR3nt: TGTGCCAGCACTCCCCAAGGGACAGGAGACTATGGCTACACCTTC
abundance: few; d_gene: .; j_gene: TRBJ1-2; len: 15; v_gene: TRBV7-2; CDR3aa: CASSLGSPTWYGYTF; CDR3nt: TGTGCCAGCAGCTTGGGCAGCCCAACTTGGTATGGCTACACCTTC
abundance: .; d_gene: .; j_gene: TRBJ2-1; len: 12; v_gene: TRBV5-6; CDR3aa: CASSLGANEQFF; CDR3nt: TGTGCCAGCAGCTTAGGAGCAAATGAGCAGTTCTTC
abundance: once; d_gene: .; j_gene: TRBJ1-2; len: 12; v_gene: TRBV9; CDR3aa: CASSVYADGYTF; CDR3nt: TGTGCCAGCAGCGTTTACGCGGATGGCTACACCTTC
abundance: .; d_gene: .; j_gene: TRBJ1-2; len: 13; v_gene: TRBV11-2; CDR3aa: CASSRTGREGYTF; CDR3nt: TGTGCCAGCAGCAGAACGGGGAGGGAGGGGTACACCTTC
abundance: .; d_gene: .; j_gene: TRBJ1-2; len: 14; v_gene: TRBV7-9; CDR3aa: CASSRDAGNYGYTF; CDR3nt: TGTGCCAGCAGCCGGGATGCGGGGAACTATGGCTACACCTTC
abundance: .; d_gene: .; j_gene: TRBJ1-3; len: 15; v_gene: TRBV7-2; CDR3aa: CASSLVTTTGNTIYF; CDR3nt: TGTGCCAGCAGCTTAGTTACTACGACGGGAAACACCATATATTTT
abundance: once; d_gene: TRBD1; j_gene: TRBJ2-7; len: 15; v_gene: TRBV7-9; CDR3aa: CASSRPGTGVVEQYF; CDR3nt: TGTGCCAGCAGCCGTCCCGGGACAGGGGTGGTCGAGCAGTACTTC
abundance: .; d_gene: TRBD1; j_gene: TRBJ2-1; len: 14; v_gene: TRBV5-1; CDR3aa: CASSWRQGHNEQFF; CDR3nt: TGCGCCAGCAGCTGGAGACAGGGTCACAATGAGCAGTTCTTC
abundance: once; d_gene: TRBD2; j_gene: TRBJ2-1; len: 14; v_gene: TRBV5-1; CDR3aa: CASSLGLAGNEQFF; CDR3nt: TGCGCCAGCAGCTTGGGACTAGCGGGCAATGAGCAGTTCTTC
abundance: .; d_gene: TRBD1; j_gene: TRBJ2-3; len: 15; v_gene: TRBV5-5; CDR3aa: CASSFRDRDGDTQYF; CDR3nt: TGTGCCAGCAGCTTTAGGGACAGGGATGGGGATACGCAGTATTTT
abundance: .; d_gene: TRBD1; j_gene: TRBJ2-2; len: 15; v_gene: TRBV19; CDR3aa: CASSKDRVGTGELFF; CDR3nt: TGTGCCAGTAGTAAGGACAGGGTGGGCACCGGGGAGCTGTTTTTT
abundance: .; d_gene: TRBD1; j_gene: TRBJ1-1; len: 13; v_gene: TRBV6-6; CDR3aa: CASTRTGDAEAFF; CDR3nt: TGTGCCAGCACCCGGACAGGGGACGCTGAAGCTTTCTTT
abundance: .; d_gene: .; j_gene: TRBJ2-2; len: 17; v_gene: TRBV5-1; CDR3aa: CASSLEFGGANTGELFF; CDR3nt: TGCGCCAGCAGCTTGGAGTTTGGCGGGGCGAACACCGGGGAGCTGTTTTTT
abundance: .; d_gene: .; j_gene: TRBJ1-1; len: 12; v_gene: TRBV27; CDR3aa: CASSFTRGIAFF; CDR3nt: TGTGCCAGCAGCTTCACAAGGGGGATAGCTTTCTTT
abundance: .; d_gene: TRBD1; j_gene: TRBJ2-3; len: 14; v_gene: TRBV4-2; CDR3aa: CASSQGTGGHTQYF; CDR3nt: TGTGCCAGCAGCCAAGGGACAGGGGGCCATACGCAGTATTTT
abundance: .; d_gene: TRBD1; j_gene: TRBJ1-2; len: 17; v_gene: TRBV4-1; CDR3aa: CASSQDRTGRIDYGYTF; CDR3nt: TGCGCCAGCAGCCAAGACCGGACAGGGCGGATAGACTATGGCTACACCTTC
abundance: .; d_gene: .; j_gene: TRBJ1-5; len: 14; v_gene: TRBV2; CDR3aa: CASSEGGVKGPQHF; CDR3nt: TGTGCCAGCAGTGAAGGGGGGGTGAAAGGTCCCCAGCATTTT
abundance: .; d_gene: TRBD1; j_gene: TRBJ2-6; len: 15; v_gene: TRBV10-3; CDR3aa: CAISEGKGALNVLTF; CDR3nt: TGTGCCATCAGTGAGGGGAAGGGGGCCCTTAACGTCCTGACTTTC
abundance: few; d_gene: .; j_gene: TRBJ2-1; len: 13; v_gene: TRBV6-5; CDR3aa: CASRDRSYNEQFF; CDR3nt: TGTGCCAGCAGAGACAGATCCTACAATGAGCAGTTCTTC
abundance: .; d_gene: .; j_gene: TRBJ1-5; len: 15; v_gene: TRBV3-1/TRBV3-2; CDR3aa: CASSLSFSDSQPQHF; CDR3nt: TGTGCCAGCAGCTTGTCTTTTTCTGACAGTCAGCCCCAGCATTTT
abundance: .; d_gene: .; j_gene: TRBJ2-6; len: 15; v_gene: TRBV24-1; CDR3aa: CATSSQGSGANVLTF; CDR3nt: TGTGCCACCAGTTCTCAGGGCTCTGGGGCCAACGTCCTGACTTTC
abundance: .; d_gene: TRBD1; j_gene: TRBJ2-3; len: 14; v_gene: TRBV3-1/TRBV3-2; CDR3aa: CASSPGTGRDTQYF; CDR3nt: TGTGCCAGCAGCCCCGGGACAGGGAGAGATACGCAGTATTTT